The 17 T cell receptor beta chains below were found in one sample sequenced in a study of cytomegalovirus exposure and HLA in healthy donors. The study ran its PCR with 60 Vbeta and 13 Jbeta primers. Sequenced by immunoSEQ multiplex PCR; TCRdb stores in-frame clones only, minus some. The sample gives fewer than 180,000 clones, 60% to 85% of which show up once; roughly 6.8% is in the top ten. Sequenced input: PBMCs. These receptors were taken from a man aged 50-59 years in good health and CMV-seropositive.

The chain employs TRBV28 and TRBJ2-5; TRBD1 matches at 8 bases. The length of the CDR3 is 14 residues. The germline V gene has CDR1 MDHEN and CDR2 SYDVKM. J was trimmed by 6 bases and V by 10 bases; bases with no gene match: 13. The CDR3 spells CATDLRGRTKTQYF. CDR3 DNA sequence: TGTGCCACCGATCTCAGGGGGCGTACGAAGACCCAGTACTTC.

The chain has TRBV2 and TRBJ2-7; 9 nucleotides agree with TRBD2. The germline V gene encodes CDR1 SNHLY and CDR2 FYNNEI. The V segment lost 8 bases and the J segment 0 bases; nucleotides outside the gene matches: 8. This CDR3 is 15 amino acids long. CDR3 DNA sequence: TGTGCCAGCCGTACTAGCGGGCCCTACTCCTACGAGCAGTACTTC. The encoded protein is CASRTSGPYSYEQYF.

About this clone itself: The junction departs from the called germline gene at one end, perhaps through a read error. CDR3 in amino acids: CASKGRDRGTDMQYF. DNA for the CDR3: TGTGCCAGCAAAGGCCGGGACAGGGGCACAGATATGCAGTATTTT. This chain uses TRBV6-5 with TRBJ2-3; 10 bases are shared with TRBD1. The germline gives CDR1 MNHEY, CDR2 SVGAGI. The CDR3 spans 15 residues.

On this clone: The junction differs from germline at one of its ends, possibly a read error. The chain joins TRBV7-9 to TRBJ2-7; a possible D gene is TRBD2 (6 bases). The CDR3 length is 16 residues. Germline-derived CDR1 and CDR2 are SEHNR and FQNEAQ (reference sequence). In nucleotides, the CDR3 is TGTTCCAGCAGCTTAGGGGCGGCAGCGGGCGGCTACGAGCAGTACTTC. Its protein product is CSSSLGAAAGGYEQYF.

The genes are TRBV30 and TRBJ1-1; D not certain. CDR1 and CDR2 (germline): GTSNPN, SVGIG (reference sequence). The CDR3 runs 13 residues. Trimming cost V 0 bases and J 1 base, with 6 bases left between them. CDR3 in amino acids: CAWSVSKNTEAFF. CDR3 coding DNA: TGTGCCTGGAGTGTGAGTAAGAACACTGAAGCTTTCTTT.

The genes are TRBV5-6 and TRBJ2-2; 11 bases are shared with TRBD1. The V gene end was trimmed by 3 bases and the J gene end by 5 bases; junction bases not matched to a gene: 3. Germline loops: CDR1 SGHDT, CDR2 YYEEEE. The CDR3 runs to 15 residues. The CDR3 loop is CASSYGQGATGELFF. CDR3 nucleotide sequence: TGTGCCAGCAGCTACGGACAGGGGGCGACCGGGGAGCTGTTTTTT.

This chain joins TRBV10-3 and TRBJ1-2, with a tentative D call TRBD1 (6 bases). The germline V and J ends were trimmed by 10 bases and 1 base, with 13 bases remaining between them. The CDR3 contains 13 residues. CDR1 and CDR2 from the germline V gene are ENHRY and SYGVKD. This CDR3 reads CATTDRNNYGYTF. CDR3 sequence (DNA): TGTGCCACGACGGACAGAAATAACTATGGCTACACCTTC.

V and J are TRBV5-1 and TRBJ2-1; 16 bases map to TRBD2. The germline V gene has CDR1 SGHRS and CDR2 YFSETQ. V shed 3 bases, J shed 0 bases, and the junction held 6 bases outside the gene matches. This CDR3 region has 19 residues. Written as DNA, the CDR3 is TGCGCCAGCAGCTCCGGGACTAGCGGGAGGGTTAGCTCCTACAATGAGCAGTTCTTC. Encoded protein: CASSSGTSGRVSSYNEQFF.

The rearrangement joins TRBV7-9 to TRBJ2-5; D call uncertain. CDR1 is SEHNR and CDR2 is FQNEAQ in the germline V gene (reference sequence). The CDR3 extends over 15 amino acids. The germline V and J ends were trimmed by 5 bases and 5 bases, with 18 bases remaining between them. Here the CDR3 DNA reads TGTGCCAGCAGCCCCCCCGGCTCAATGCGGGAGACCCAGTACTTC. Translating gives CASSPPGSMRETQYF. Full variable domain (remainder filled in from reference TRBV7-9 and TRBJ2-5): DTGVSQNPRHKITKRGQNVTFRCDPISEHNRLYWYRQTLGQGPEFLTYFQNEAQLEKSRLLSDRFSAERPKGSFSTLEIQRTEQGDSAMYLCASSPPGSMRETQYFGPGTRLLVL.

This clone occurred a few times. V usage is TRBV7-2 and J usage is TRBJ2-3; 10 bases are a match to TRBD2. Germline V gene data show CDR1 as SGHTA and CDR2 as FQGNSA. V was clipped by 1 base and J by 3 bases; unmatched bases: 10. This CDR3 is built from 18 residues. CDR3 sequence reads: CASSLGRAGTSVTDTQYF. The DNA of the CDR3 is TGTGCCAGCAGCTTAGGGCGCGCGGGGACTAGCGTAACAGATACGCAGTATTTT.

The rearrangement links TRBV30 to TRBJ2-5; a possible D gene is TRBD1 (5 bases). In germline, CDR1 is GTSNPN, CDR2 SVGIG (reference sequence). V was cut by 4 bases and J by 0 bases, with 9 bases left in between. The CDR3 contains 13 residues. The CDR3 DNA sequence: TGTGCCTGGAAAAGACAGTACCAAGAGACCCAGTACTTC. Its protein product is CAWKRQYQETQYF.

The V gene is TRBV28, the J gene TRBJ1-2; TRBD1 agrees at 8 bases. The CDR3 length is 16 residues. Germline V CDR1 and CDR2: MDHEN, SYDVKM. V dropped 6 bases and J dropped 7; count of bases not matched to a gene: 16. CDR3 loop: CASRAFDPGQEVGYTF. CDR3 coding DNA: TGTGCCAGCAGGGCCTTCGACCCGGGACAGGAAGTTGGCTACACCTTC.

This clone appeared a single time. The V call is TRBV2, the J call TRBJ2-2; 9 positions match TRBD1. Germline V gene lookup returns CDR1 SNHLY and CDR2 FYNNEI. The CDR3 has 16 residues. V trimming: 5 bases; J trimming: 5 bases; junction bases outside the gene matches: 9. The CDR3 coding sequence is TGTGCCAGCAGTCCCGTCACAGGGGGCAGTACCGGGGAGCTGTTTTTT. It is translated as CASSPVTGGSTGELFF.

The chain couples TRBV7-9 to TRBJ2-7; TRBD2 aligns across 7 bases. With 2 bases clipped from V and 6 bases from J, the junction kept 4 bases outside the gene matches. Germline V gene data show CDR1 as SEHNR and CDR2 as FQNEAQ (reference sequence). The CDR3 spans 13 residues. The CDR3 loop is CASSLRGDGEQYF. The CDR3 region has the DNA TGTGCCAGCAGCTTACGGGGGGATGGCGAGCAGTACTTC.

This sequence joins TRBV11-2 and TRBJ2-1, with 14 bases that match TRBD2. With 4 bases clipped from V and 4 bases from J, the junction kept 3 bases outside the gene matches. The CDR3 is 16 residues long. The germline gives CDR1 SGHAT, CDR2 FQNNGV. The CDR3 here is CASSSRLAGGYNEQFF. The CDR3 DNA is TGTGCCAGCAGCTCCCGACTAGCGGGAGGGTACAATGAGCAGTTCTTC.

The rearrangement links TRBV4-2 to TRBJ1-1, with unresolved D. Germline CDR1 and CDR2: LGHNA and YNFKEQ. The CDR3 length is 15 residues. The V end lost 1 base, the J end lost 1 base, and 10 bases lay between the germline ends. This CDR3 is CASSQGGAENTEAFF. The CDR3 nucleotides read TGTGCCAGCAGCCAAGGGGGAGCAGAGAACACTGAAGCTTTCTTT.

The chain has TRBV28 and TRBJ2-7; 9 bases match TRBD1. V shed 5 bases, J shed 1 base, and the junction held 9 bases outside the gene matches. The CDR3 spans 16 residues. Germline assignment: CDR1 MDHEN and CDR2 SYDVKM. The DNA of the CDR3 is TGTGCCAGCAGTCTCCGACAGGGGGGTACGTCCTACGAGCAGTACTTC. Protein sequence: CASSLRQGGTSYEQYF.